This T cell receptor (beta chain) stems from a study of blood T cells in healthy people across ages. Study observations and caveats: Investigators viewed diversity estimates from one million T cells as underestimates, the study reported. Long-lived and aged donors differed, with more naive CD4+ cells and higher diversity in the long-lived.

With a J-beta primer mix and a sample-barcoded 5' primer, a second PCR ran about 6 to 11 cycles. Each cDNA molecule was tagged by a template-switch adaptor that had 12 random nucleotides. MiXCR, run by TCRdb on the 5' RACE reads, gives a single entry per CDR3 protein. The table lists about 640,000 distinct CDR3 sequences, roughly three fifths of them singletons. As regards this clonotype: The antigen remains undetermined.

In germline, CDR1 is SGHRS, CDR2 YFSETQ. V shed 5 bases and J 3 bases; nucleotides not matched to a gene: 4. The CDR3 runs 14 residues. Sequenced material: blood. The TCR originated in a man aged 55 to 70 in good health. The chain employs TRBV5-1 and TRBJ1-1; the match to TRBD1 covers 10 bases. The CDR3 loop reads CASRPGTGDTEAFF. CDR3 sequence (DNA): TGCGCCAGCAGGCCGGGGACAGGGGACACTGAAGCTTTCTTT. Full variable domain (rest looked up from reference TRBV5-1 and TRBJ1-1): KAGVTQTPRYLIKTRGQQVTLSCSPISGHRSVSWYQQTPGQGLQFLFEYFSETQRNKGNFPGRFSGRQFSNSRSEMNVSTLELGDSALYLCASRPGTGDTEAFFGQGTRLTVV.